The sequence of this T cell receptor (beta chain) was determined in a study of T cell responses to AZD1222 COVID-19 vaccine. Study in general: Some second doses came at about 4 weeks and others at about 12 weeks; these were pooled. Study-level points and caveats: Vaccine-related CD4 TCRs covered spike, predominating at 160-218 and 743-854.

This CDR3 spans 14 amino acids. Germline V gene sequence: CDR1 SQVTM, CDR2 ANQGSEA. Trimming cost V 2 bases and J 3 bases; bases outside gene matches: 4. Data came from immunoSEQ multiplex PCR; TCRdb stores just in-frame clones and leaves some out. The table has about 56,000 clones, 80% to 90% seen once. This clone was seen only a few times. Its antigen is unidentified. This chain joins TRBV29-1 and TRBJ2-7, with TRBD1 matching over 10 bases. This receptor was obtained from an adult in good health. Sequencing used peripheral blood, obtained on day 0 of AZD1222 vaccination. CDR3 DNA sequence: TGCAGCGTTGAACTCGGACAGGGGGTCTACGAGCAGTACTTC. It encodes CSVELGQGVYEQYF.